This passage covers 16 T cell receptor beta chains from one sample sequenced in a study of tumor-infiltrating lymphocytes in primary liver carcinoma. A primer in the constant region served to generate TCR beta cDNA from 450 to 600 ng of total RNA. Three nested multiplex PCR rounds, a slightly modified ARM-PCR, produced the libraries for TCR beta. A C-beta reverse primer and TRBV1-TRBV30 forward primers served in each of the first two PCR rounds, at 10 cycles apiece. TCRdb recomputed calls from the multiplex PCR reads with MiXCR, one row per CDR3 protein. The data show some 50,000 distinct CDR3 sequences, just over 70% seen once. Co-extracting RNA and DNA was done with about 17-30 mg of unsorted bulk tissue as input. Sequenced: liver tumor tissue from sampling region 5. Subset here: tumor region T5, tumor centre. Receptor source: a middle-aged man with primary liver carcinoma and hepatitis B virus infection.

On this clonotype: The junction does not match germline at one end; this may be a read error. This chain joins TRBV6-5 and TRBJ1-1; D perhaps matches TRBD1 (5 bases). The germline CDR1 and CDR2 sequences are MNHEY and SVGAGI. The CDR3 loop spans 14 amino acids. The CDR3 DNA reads TGTGCCAGCAGCTCGGGGGGAGCGAACATTGAAGCTTTCTTT. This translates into CASSSGGANIEAFF.

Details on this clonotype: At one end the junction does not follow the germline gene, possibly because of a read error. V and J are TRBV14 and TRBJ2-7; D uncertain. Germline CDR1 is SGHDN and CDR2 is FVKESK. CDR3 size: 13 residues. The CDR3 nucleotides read TGTGCCAGCAGCCAAGGGACCTACTACGAGCAGGAGTTC. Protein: CASSQGTYYEQEF. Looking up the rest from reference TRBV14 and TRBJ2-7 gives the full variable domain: EAGVTQFPSHSVIEKGQTVTLRCDPISGHDNLYWYRRVMGKEIKFLLHFVKESKQDESGMPNNRFLAERTGGTYSTLKVQPAELEDSGVYFCASSQGTYYEQEFGPGTRLTVT.

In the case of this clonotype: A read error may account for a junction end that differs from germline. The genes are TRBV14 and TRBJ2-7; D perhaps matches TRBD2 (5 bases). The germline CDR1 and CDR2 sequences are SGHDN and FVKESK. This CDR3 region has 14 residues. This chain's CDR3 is CASSRTPANCEQCF. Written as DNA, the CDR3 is TGTGCCAGCAGCCGGACTCCCGCAAACTGCGAGCAGTGCTTC.

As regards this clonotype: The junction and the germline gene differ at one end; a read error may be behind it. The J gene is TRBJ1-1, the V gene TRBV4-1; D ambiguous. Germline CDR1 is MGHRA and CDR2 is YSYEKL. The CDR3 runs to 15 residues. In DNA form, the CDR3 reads TGCGCCAGCGGCCAACTTCTTAACGGGAACACTGAAGCTTTCTTT. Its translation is CASGQLLNGNTEAFF.

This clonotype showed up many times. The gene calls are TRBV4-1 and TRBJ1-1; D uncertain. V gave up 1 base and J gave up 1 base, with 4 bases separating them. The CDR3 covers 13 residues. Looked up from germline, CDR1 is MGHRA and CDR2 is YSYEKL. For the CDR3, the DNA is TGCGCCAGCAGCCAAGCACAGAACACTGAAGCTTTCTTT. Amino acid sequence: CASSQAQNTEAFF.

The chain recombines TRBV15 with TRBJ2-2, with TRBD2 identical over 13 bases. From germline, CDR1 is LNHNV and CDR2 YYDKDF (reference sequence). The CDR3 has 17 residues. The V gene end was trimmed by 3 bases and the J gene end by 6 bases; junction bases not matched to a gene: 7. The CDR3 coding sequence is TGTGCCACCAGCAGTCGACAGGGACTAGCGGGACCCGGGGAGCTGTTTTTT. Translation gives CATSSRQGLAGPGELFF.

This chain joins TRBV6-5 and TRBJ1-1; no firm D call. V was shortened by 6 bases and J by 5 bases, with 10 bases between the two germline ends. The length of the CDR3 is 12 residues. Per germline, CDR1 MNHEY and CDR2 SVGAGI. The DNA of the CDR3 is TGTGCCAGCAGCACGCGGGATACTGAAGCTTTCTTT. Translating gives CASSTRDTEAFF.

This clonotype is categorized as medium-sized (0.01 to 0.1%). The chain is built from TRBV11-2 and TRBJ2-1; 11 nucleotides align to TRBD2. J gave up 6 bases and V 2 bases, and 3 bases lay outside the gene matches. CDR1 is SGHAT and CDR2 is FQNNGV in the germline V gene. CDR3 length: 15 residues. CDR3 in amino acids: CASSLQLAGVNEQFF. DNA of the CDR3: TGTGCCAGCAGCTTACAACTAGCGGGAGTCAATGAGCAGTTCTTC.

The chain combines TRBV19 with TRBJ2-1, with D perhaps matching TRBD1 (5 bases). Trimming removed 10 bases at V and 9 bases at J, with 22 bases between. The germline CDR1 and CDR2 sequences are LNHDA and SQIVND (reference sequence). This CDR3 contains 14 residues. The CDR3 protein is CATSYGQGIVEQFF. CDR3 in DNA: TGTGCCACATCTTATGGTCAGGGTATAGTTGAGCAGTTCTTC.

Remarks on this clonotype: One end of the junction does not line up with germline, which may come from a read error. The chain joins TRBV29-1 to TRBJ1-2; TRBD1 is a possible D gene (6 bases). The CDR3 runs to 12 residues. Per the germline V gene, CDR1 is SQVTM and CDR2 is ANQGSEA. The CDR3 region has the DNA TGTGGCATCGCGGACAGCTTCTATGGCTACACCTTC. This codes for CGIADSFYGYTF.

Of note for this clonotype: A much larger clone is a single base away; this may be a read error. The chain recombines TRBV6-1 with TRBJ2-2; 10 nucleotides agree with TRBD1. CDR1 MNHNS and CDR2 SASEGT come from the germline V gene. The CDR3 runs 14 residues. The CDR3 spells CVSTRQGATGGLFF. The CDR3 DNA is TGTGTCAGCACCCGACAGGGGGCAACGGGGGGGCTGTTTTTT.

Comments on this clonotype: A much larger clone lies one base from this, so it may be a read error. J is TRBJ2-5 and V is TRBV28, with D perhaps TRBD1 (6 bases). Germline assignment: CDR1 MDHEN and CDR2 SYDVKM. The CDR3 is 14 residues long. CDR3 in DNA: TGTGTCAGCAGGGGACCAACCAACCAAGAGACCCAGTACTTC. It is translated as CVSRGPTNQETQYF. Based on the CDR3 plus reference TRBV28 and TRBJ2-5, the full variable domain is DVKVTQSSRYLVKRTGEKVFLECVQDMDHENMFWYRQDPGLGLRLIYFSYDVKMKEKGDIPEGYSVSREKKERFSLILESASTNQTSMYLCVSRGPTNQETQYFGPGTRLLVL.

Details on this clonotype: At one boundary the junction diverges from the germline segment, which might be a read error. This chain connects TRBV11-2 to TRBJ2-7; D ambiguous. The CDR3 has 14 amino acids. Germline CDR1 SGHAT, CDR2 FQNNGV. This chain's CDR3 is CVSSLGRSSYGQYF. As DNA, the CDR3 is TGTGTCAGCAGCTTAGGCAGGAGCTCCTACGGACAGTACTTC.

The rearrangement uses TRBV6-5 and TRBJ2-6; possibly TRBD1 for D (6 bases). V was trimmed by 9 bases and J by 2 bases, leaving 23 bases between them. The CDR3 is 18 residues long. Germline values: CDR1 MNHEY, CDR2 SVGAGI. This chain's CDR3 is CARSLWTEIKAGANVLTF. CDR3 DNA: TGTGCCAGGAGTCTTTGGACAGAGATTAAAGCTGGGGCCAACGTCCTGACTTTC.

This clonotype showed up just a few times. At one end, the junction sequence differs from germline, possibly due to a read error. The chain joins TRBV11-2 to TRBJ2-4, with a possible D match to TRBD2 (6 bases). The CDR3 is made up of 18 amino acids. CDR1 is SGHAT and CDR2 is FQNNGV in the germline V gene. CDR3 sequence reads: CASSLGKIAELAENIQYF. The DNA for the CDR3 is TGTGCCAGCAGCTTAGGAAAAATAGCGGAGCTAGCCGAAAACATTCAGTACTTC.

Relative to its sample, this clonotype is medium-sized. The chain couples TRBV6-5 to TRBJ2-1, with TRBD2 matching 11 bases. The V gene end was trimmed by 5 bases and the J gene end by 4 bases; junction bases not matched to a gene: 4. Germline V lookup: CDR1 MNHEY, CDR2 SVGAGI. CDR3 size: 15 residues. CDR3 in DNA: TGTGCCAGCAGTCCGGGACTAGCGGCATACAATGAGCAGTTCTTC. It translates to CASSPGLAAYNEQFF.